What follows is one T cell receptor (beta chain) and its context. These data originate in a study of cytomegalovirus exposure and HLA in healthy donors. Background on the study: When about 400 donors were genotyped, roughly four fifths of them were found to fall in the Caucasian-associated ancestry cluster.

The PCR was carried out with 60 Vbeta primers and 13 Jbeta primers. Produced via immunoSEQ multiplex PCR; TCRdb's table is partial and in-frame only. This table holds some 98,000 clones, roughly three quarters found once. The CDR3 is made up of 13 amino acids. V dropped 1 base and J dropped 2 bases, with 6 bases sitting between them. CDR1 and CDR2 from the germline V gene are SGHAT and FQNNGV. The TCR originated in a man aged 35-49 years in good health and CMV-seronegative. The chain joins TRBV11-2 to TRBJ2-7; D is perhaps TRBD1 (5 bases). Sequences were obtained from PBMCs. CDR3 nucleotide sequence: TGTGCCAGCAGCTTAGGGGGCCCCTACGAGCAGTACTTC. Translation gives CASSLGGPYEQYF.